This is a list of T cell receptor beta chains from one sample in a study of T cells in localized non-small cell lung cancer. Clones were sequenced by immunoSEQ multiplex PCR, and TCRdb holds only the in-frame ones, with some missing. This sample carries approximately 11,000 clones, over 65% of them seen once, and the ten largest clones take 20% to 25%. Sequences were derived from peripheral blood, sampled before any cancer treatment. The receptor source for this set is a male donor aged 60 or over with stage I lung adenocarcinoma. The CDR3 runs from the conserved cysteine through the conserved F or W. D genes are given only for firm matches. Where a row states a size, it is once, few, many or the class of an expanded clone; other rows omit it.

J: TRBJ1-5; D: -; size: once; V: TRBV11-2; CDR3: CASSLDRDQPQHF; DNA: TGTGCCAGCAGCTTAGATAGGGATCAGCCCCAGCATTTT
J: TRBJ2-3; D: TRBD2; size: -; V: TRBV7-9; CDR3: CASSLEGTRGTDTQYF; DNA: TGTGCCAGCAGCTTAGAAGGGACTAGGGGGACAGATACGCAGTATTTT
J: TRBJ2-7; D: TRBD1; size: once; V: TRBV2; CDR3: CASSAGQAYEQYF; DNA: TGTGCCAGCAGTGCCGGACAGGCCTACGAGCAGTACTTC
J: TRBJ2-7; D: TRBD1; size: -; V: TRBV5-4; CDR3: CATRALSGQGGFLHEQYF; DNA: TGTGCCACCCGGGCTTTGTCGGGACAGGGAGGATTTTTACACGAGCAGTACTTC
J: TRBJ2-2; D: TRBD1; size: -; V: TRBV4-3; CDR3: CASSHLDRAGELFF; DNA: TGCGCCAGCAGCCACCTTGACAGGGCCGGGGAGCTGTTTTTT
J: TRBJ2-1; D: TRBD2; size: -; V: TRBV5-8; CDR3: CASTPRGGVGNEQFF; DNA: TGTGCCAGCACTCCCCGGGGGGGAGTTGGGAATGAGCAGTTCTTC
J: TRBJ1-5; D: -; size: -; V: TRBV5-5; CDR3: CASSLGVTVNQPQHF; DNA: TGTGCCAGCAGCTTGGGCGTGACAGTCAATCAGCCCCAGCATTTT
J: TRBJ2-1; D: -; size: -; V: TRBV7-9; CDR3: CASSLKQEGPFF; DNA: TGTGCCAGCAGCTTAAAACAGGAGGGCCCGTTCTTC
J: TRBJ2-3; D: -; size: -; V: TRBV6-1; CDR3: CASSERVGDTQYF; DNA: TGTGCCAGCAGTGAACGGGTGGGAGATACGCAGTATTTT
J: TRBJ2-7; D: -; size: -; V: TRBV19; CDR3: CASSYTAGVYEQYF; DNA: TGTGCCAGTAGTTATACAGCCGGAGTTTACGAGCAGTACTTC
J: TRBJ1-3; D: -; size: -; V: TRBV7-2; CDR3: CASSLVNRAPGNTIYF; DNA: TGTGCCAGCAGCTTAGTTAACAGGGCCCCTGGAAACACCATATATTTT
J: TRBJ2-5; D: TRBD2; size: once; V: TRBV7-9; CDR3: CASSPLAVETQYF; DNA: TGTGCCAGCAGCCCTCTAGCGGTGGAGACCCAGTACTTC